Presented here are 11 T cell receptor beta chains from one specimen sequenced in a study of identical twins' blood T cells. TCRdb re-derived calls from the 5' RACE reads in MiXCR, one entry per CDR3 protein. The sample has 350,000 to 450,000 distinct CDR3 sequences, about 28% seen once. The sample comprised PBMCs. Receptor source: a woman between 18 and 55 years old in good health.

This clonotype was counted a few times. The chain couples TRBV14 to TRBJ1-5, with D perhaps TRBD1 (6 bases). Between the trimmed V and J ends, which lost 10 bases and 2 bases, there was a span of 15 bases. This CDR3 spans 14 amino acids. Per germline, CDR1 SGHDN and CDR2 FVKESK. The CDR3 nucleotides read TGTGCCATCTCAGGGGAAGGGGGCAATCAGCCCCAGCATTTT. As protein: CAISGEGGNQPQHF.

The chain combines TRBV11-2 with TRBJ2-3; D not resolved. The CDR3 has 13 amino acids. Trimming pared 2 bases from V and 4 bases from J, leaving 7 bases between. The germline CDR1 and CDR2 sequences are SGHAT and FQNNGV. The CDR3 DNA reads TGTGCCAGCAGCTTAAGCCTGGCAGATACGCAGTATTTT. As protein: CASSLSLADTQYF.

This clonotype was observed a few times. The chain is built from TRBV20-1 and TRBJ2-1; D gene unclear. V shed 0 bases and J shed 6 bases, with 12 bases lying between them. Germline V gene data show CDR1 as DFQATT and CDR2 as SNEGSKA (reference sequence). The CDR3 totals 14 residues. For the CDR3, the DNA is TGCAGTGCTAGAGATTTGGCTAGTAGCAATGAGCAGTTCTTC. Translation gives CSARDLASSNEQFF.

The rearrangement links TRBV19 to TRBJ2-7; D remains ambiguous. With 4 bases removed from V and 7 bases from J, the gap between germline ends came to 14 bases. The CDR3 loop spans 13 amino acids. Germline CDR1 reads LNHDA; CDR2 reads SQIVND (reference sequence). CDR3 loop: CASSKETLGEQYF. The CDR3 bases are TGTGCCAGTAGTAAAGAAACACTCGGTGAGCAGTACTTC.

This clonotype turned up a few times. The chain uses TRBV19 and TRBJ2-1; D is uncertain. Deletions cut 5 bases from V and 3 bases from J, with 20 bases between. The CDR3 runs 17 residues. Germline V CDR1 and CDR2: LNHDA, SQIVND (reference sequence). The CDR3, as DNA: TGTGCCAGTAGTCTCCCCCCACGGGCGACCTTCTACAATGAGCAGTTCTTC. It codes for CASSLPPRATFYNEQFF.

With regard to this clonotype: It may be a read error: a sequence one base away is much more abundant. CDR3 in DNA: TGTGCCACCATGGGACAGACTAACTATGGCTACACCTTC. It codes for CATMGQTNYGYTF. The chain links TRBV2 to TRBJ1-2, with TRBD1 identical over 7 bases. V shed 10 bases, J shed 0 bases, and the junction held 5 bases outside the gene matches. In germline, CDR1 is SNHLY, CDR2 FYNNEI. This CDR3 region has 13 residues.

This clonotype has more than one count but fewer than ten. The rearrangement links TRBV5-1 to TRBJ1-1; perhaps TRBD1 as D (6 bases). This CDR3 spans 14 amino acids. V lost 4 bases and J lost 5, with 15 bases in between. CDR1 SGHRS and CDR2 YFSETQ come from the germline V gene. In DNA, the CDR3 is TGCGCCAGCAGCCCGCTGGGGAGGGGGACTGAAGCTTTCTTT. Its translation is CASSPLGRGTEAFF.

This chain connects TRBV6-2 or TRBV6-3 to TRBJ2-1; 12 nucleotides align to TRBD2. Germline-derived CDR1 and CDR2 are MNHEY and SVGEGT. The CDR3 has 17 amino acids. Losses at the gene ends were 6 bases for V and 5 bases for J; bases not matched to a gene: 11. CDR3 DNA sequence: TGTGCCAGCAGCAACCGTGCTAGCGGGAGGGCCCACAATGAGCAGTTCTTC. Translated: CASSNRASGRAHNEQFF.

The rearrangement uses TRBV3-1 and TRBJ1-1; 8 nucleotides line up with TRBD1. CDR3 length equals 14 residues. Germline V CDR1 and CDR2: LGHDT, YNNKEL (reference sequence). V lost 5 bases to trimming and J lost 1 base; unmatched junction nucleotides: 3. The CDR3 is CASSDQGANTEAFF. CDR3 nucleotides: TGTGCCAGCAGCGACCAGGGGGCGAACACTGAAGCTTTCTTT.

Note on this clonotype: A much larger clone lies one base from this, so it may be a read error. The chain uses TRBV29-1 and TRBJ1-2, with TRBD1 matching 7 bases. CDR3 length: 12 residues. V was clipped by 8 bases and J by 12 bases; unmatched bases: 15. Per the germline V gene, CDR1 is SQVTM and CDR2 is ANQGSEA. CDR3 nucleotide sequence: TGCAGCACTCAACAGGGGTTGAGCGGCAACACCTTC. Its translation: CSTQQGLSGNTF.

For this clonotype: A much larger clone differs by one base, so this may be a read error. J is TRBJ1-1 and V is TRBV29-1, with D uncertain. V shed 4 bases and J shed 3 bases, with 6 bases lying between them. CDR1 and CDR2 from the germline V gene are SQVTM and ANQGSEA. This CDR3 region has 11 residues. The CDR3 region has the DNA TGCAGCGTTGTGGCGGACACTGAAGCTTTCTTT. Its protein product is CSVVADTEAFF.